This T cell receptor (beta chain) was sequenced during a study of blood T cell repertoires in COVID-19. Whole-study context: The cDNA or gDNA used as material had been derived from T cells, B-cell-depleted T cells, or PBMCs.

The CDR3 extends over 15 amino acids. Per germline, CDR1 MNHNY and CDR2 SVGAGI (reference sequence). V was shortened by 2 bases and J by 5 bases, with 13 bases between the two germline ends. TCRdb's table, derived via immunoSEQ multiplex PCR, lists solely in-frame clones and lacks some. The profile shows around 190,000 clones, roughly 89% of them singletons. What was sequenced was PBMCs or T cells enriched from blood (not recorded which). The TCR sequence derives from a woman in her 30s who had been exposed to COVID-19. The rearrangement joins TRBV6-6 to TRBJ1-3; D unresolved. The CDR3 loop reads CASSYPTDLRNTIYF. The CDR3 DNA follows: TGTGCCAGCAGTTACCCCACAGATCTCCGAAACACCATATATTTT.